This T cell receptor (beta chain) was captured by sequencing in a study of early T cells in non-severe SARS-CoV-2 infection. Looking at the study overall: Sequenced bulk RNA came from whole blood that was unsorted, and chains were unpaired. Study-wide results and limits: VDJdb matching, biased toward anti-spike CD8 responses, missed private and CD4 specificities.

This clonotype appeared a few times. Its antigen remains unidentified. Unique molecular identifiers tagged individual cDNA molecules. MiXCR, run by TCRdb on the 5' RACE reads, gives a single entry per CDR3 protein. This table holds more than 55,000 distinct CDR3 sequences, about an eighth found once. V lost 6 bases, J lost 4 bases, and 6 bases stayed unmatched. The CDR3 is made up of 15 amino acids. Germline V gene data show CDR1 as SNHLY and CDR2 as FYNNEI. The TCR comes from an adult who was a healthcare worker with PCR-confirmed SARS-CoV-2 infection or an uninfected control (not recorded which). The chain joins TRBV2 to TRBJ2-2; 9 nucleotides line up with TRBD1. Sequencing was performed on whole blood. CDR3 loop: CASRKDRGPTGELFF. CDR3 bases: TGTGCCAGCAGAAAGGACAGGGGACCCACCGGGGAGCTGTTTTTT. Variable domain in full (rest from reference TRBV2 and TRBJ2-2): EPEVTQTPSHQVTQMGQEVILRCVPISNHLYFYWYRQILGQKVEFLVSFYNNEISEKSEIFDDQFSVERPDGSNFTLKIRSTKLEDSAMYFCASRKDRGPTGELFFGEGSRLTVL.